This T cell receptor (beta chain) was recorded in a study of cytomegalovirus exposure and HLA in healthy donors. This CDR3 comprises 14 residues. Trimming removed 0 bases at V and 7 bases at J, with 13 bases between. Germline V gives CDR1 SGHNT, CDR2 YYREEE (reference sequence). As regards this clone: Its antigen is unidentified.

With 60 Vbeta and 13 Jbeta primers, the PCR was carried out. Clones were sequenced by immunoSEQ multiplex PCR, and TCRdb holds only the in-frame ones, with some missing. The data show fewer than 200,000 clones, roughly 81% seen once. Regarding the study as a whole: The analysis excluded some indistinguishable V segments, including TRBV6-2 and TRBV6-3.

This TCR was sampled from a man between 18 and 35 years old in good health and CMV-seropositive. The sequencing input was PBMCs. The rearrangement joins TRBV5-4 to TRBJ1-2; the D gene is possibly TRBD1 (5 bases). DNA of the CDR3: TGTGCCAGCAGCTTGGTCGGGGGTGGGACTGGCTACACCTTC. Translated, it gives CASSLVGGGTGYTF.